These T cell receptor beta chains were read from a single sample in a study of T cells in Graves' hyperthyroidism and ophthalmopathy. MiXCR was run by TCRdb on the multiplex PCR reads, yielding one entry per CDR3 protein. The sample carries 500,000 to 550,000 distinct CDR3 sequences, around 20% recorded once. The material sequenced was blood. The receptors here all came from a man aged 35 to 55 with Graves' ophthalmopathy. Both conserved end residues are part of each CDR3. The D gene is left open where the match is weak. Rows give clone size only sometimes, using once, few, many, or a class for an expanded clone.

clone_size,v_call,d_call,j_call,cdr3_nt,cdr3_aa
-,TRBV3-1,TRBD2,TRBJ2-5,TGTGCCGGCAGCCAAAGGGCAGGGAGGGTCCAAGAGACCCAGTACTTC,CAGSQRAGRVQETQYF
-,TRBV3-1,-,TRBJ2-5,TGTGCCAGCAGCCCCCCGAGAGGAGGCCAAGAGACCCAGTACTTC,CASSPPRGGQETQYF
-,TRBV30,TRBD1,TRBJ1-1,TGTGCCTACCGAAGGGACAGGGGAGGGACTGAAGCTTTCTTT,CAYRRDRGGTEAFF
-,TRBV20-1,TRBD1,TRBJ1-1,TGCAGTGCTCGACAGGGAGGTTTCACTGAAGCTTTCTTT,CSARQGGFTEAFF
few,TRBV9,-,TRBJ2-5,TGTGCCAGCGCCGGGGGAGGAGCCCAAGAGACCCAGTACTTC,CASAGGGAQETQYF
-,TRBV30,-,TRBJ2-1,TGTGCCCGCCTCTCGGGCCATGAGCAGTTCTTC,CARLSGHEQFF
many,TRBV11-1,TRBD1,TRBJ1-2,TGTGCCAGCAGCCGGACAGGTCTGCCTCATTGGGGCTACACCTTC,CASSRTGLPHWGYTF
few,TRBV29-1,-,TRBJ1-1,TGCAGCGTTGCCCACTCCCTCCACAGGCGCCTGAACACTGAAGCTTTCTTT,CSVAHSLHRRLNTEAFF
many,TRBV2,TRBD2,TRBJ2-2,TGTGCCAGCAAAGGACTAGCGGGGGAGCCCAACACCGGGGAGCTGTTTTTT,CASKGLAGEPNTGELFF
once,TRBV7-2,TRBD1,TRBJ2-7,TGTGCCAGCAGCGCCCGGGACAGGGGGTTTAGCGGGGTCGGGAACGAGCAGTACTTC,CASSARDRGFSGVGNEQYF
-,TRBV20-1,-,TRBJ1-6,TGCAGTGCTAGCGGTGGGGGAGGTAATTCACCCCTCCACTTT,CSASGGGGNSPLHF
many,TRBV2,-,TRBJ2-7,TGTGCCAGCTGCGTACTAGTAAGCTACGAGCAGTACTTC,CASCVLVSYEQYF
few,TRBV28,-,TRBJ2-6,TGTGCCAGCAGTTTAGGGGCGCCTGGGGCCAACGTCCTGACTTTC,CASSLGAPGANVLTF
-,TRBV6-2/TRBV6-3,-,TRBJ1-1,TGTGCCAGCAGTTACTCGAACAGGGCGATAACTGAAGCTTTCTTT,CASSYSNRAITEAFF
once,TRBV10-3,-,TRBJ1-4,TGTGCCATCAGTGAGTCGAAGGGTTTAGGAAATAATGAAAAACTGTTTTTT,CAISESKGLGNNEKLFF
many,TRBV20-1,TRBD2,TRBJ2-1,TGCAGTGCTAGCCCGTATGGGGGGGGGCAGTTCTTC,CSASPYGGGQFF
-,TRBV18,-,TRBJ2-7,TGTGCCAGCTCACCCTTTCCCGGAAACGAGCAGTACTTC,CASSPFPGNEQYF
-,TRBV5-8,-,TRBJ2-3,TGTGCCAGCAGCTTTGACGGGGGGCAAGGCACAGATACGCAGTATTTT,CASSFDGGQGTDTQYF
-,TRBV18,TRBD2,TRBJ2-1,TGTGCCAGCTCACCACCCGTAGTAGCGGGAGATCCCAATGAGCAGTTCTTC,CASSPPVVAGDPNEQFF
-,TRBV29-1,TRBD2,TRBJ2-7,TGCAGCGTTGGGAGCGGGACTACTTACGAGCAGTACTTC,CSVGSGTTYEQYF
-,TRBV5-1,TRBD2,TRBJ2-5,TGCGCCAGCAGCCCCGGACTAGCGGTGGCGGAGACCCAGTACTTC,CASSPGLAVAETQYF
-,TRBV30,TRBD1,TRBJ1-5,TGTGCCTGGAACGTACAGGGGGGCAATCAGCCCCAGCATTTT,CAWNVQGGNQPQHF
many,TRBV11-3,TRBD2,TRBJ2-1,TGTGCCAGCAGCCCTTTTCGCGGGAGCTCCTACAATGAGCAGTTCTTC,CASSPFRGSSYNEQFF
few,TRBV12-3/TRBV12-4,-,TRBJ2-7,TGTGCCAGCAGCCCCACAGGGAATGACGAGCAGTACTTC,CASSPTGNDEQYF
few,TRBV12-3/TRBV12-4,-,TRBJ2-1,TGTGCCAGCAGTCCCTGGCTGAGCTCCTACAATGAGCAGTTCTTC,CASSPWLSSYNEQFF
-,TRBV7-9,TRBD1,TRBJ1-1,TGTGCCAGCAGGAGGGGGGACAGCACTGAAGCTTTCTTT,CASRRGDSTEAFF
many,TRBV7-2,TRBD1,TRBJ1-1,TGTGCCAGCAGCACTAGACAGGGAGGGACTGAAGCTTTCTTT,CASSTRQGGTEAFF
-,TRBV6-1,-,TRBJ1-2,TGTGCCAGCAGACAGGTACAAGCTAACTATGGCTACACCTTC,CASRQVQANYGYTF
-,TRBV2,TRBD2,TRBJ2-5,TGTGCCAGCAGAGGTCTCACTAGCGGGGGAACCCAGTACTTC,CASRGLTSGGTQYF
many,TRBV11-2,TRBD1,TRBJ2-1,TGTGCCAGCAGCTCCGGACAGGGGGCCTACAATGAGCAGTTCTTC,CASSSGQGAYNEQFF
many,TRBV7-2,-,TRBJ1-3,TGTGCCAGCAGCTTAGGGGGAGGCTCTGGAAACACCATATATTTT,CASSLGGGSGNTIYF
few,TRBV5-1,TRBD1,TRBJ2-2,TGCGCCAGCAGCTTGTACCAAACAGGGGACACCGGGGAGCTGTTTTTT,CASSLYQTGDTGELFF
-,TRBV4-2,-,TRBJ1-4,TGTGCCAGCAGGGGGACTGATAATGAAAAACTGTTTTTT,CASRGTDNEKLFF
-,TRBV6-1,TRBD1,TRBJ1-4,TGTGCCAGCAATCGGACAGGGGGCGAAAAACTGTTTTTT,CASNRTGGEKLFF
few,TRBV19,-,TRBJ2-1,TGTGCCAGTAGCCTTGCTAGCCGCTCCTACAATGAGCAGTTCTTC,CASSLASRSYNEQFF
few,TRBV6-6,TRBD1,TRBJ1-1,TGTGCCAGCAGTTACCCGACAGGGGGCGAGGAAGCTTTCTTT,CASSYPTGGEEAFF
-,TRBV4-1,-,TRBJ2-7,TGCGCCAGCAGCCCACCGGGACTGGGTATCTACGAGCAGTACTTC,CASSPPGLGIYEQYF
-,TRBV15,-,TRBJ1-1,TGTGCCACCAGCGTTACACAGGGTGGAAGCACTGAAGCTTTCTTT,CATSVTQGGSTEAFF
-,TRBV9,TRBD1,TRBJ2-1,TGTGCCAGCAGCGTGACAGGGAAGTCATCTAATGAGCAGTTCTTC,CASSVTGKSSNEQFF
-,TRBV5-1,-,TRBJ2-7,TGCGCCAGCAGCTTGGTGCCAGGGGGGACCTACGAGCAGTACTTC,CASSLVPGGTYEQYF
many,TRBV20-1,TRBD2,TRBJ2-7,TGCAGTGCTACACCTAGCGGGTACGAGCAGTACTTC,CSATPSGYEQYF
-,TRBV30,-,TRBJ1-1,TGTGCCTGGAGTCCCGTCGCCACAGGCGTCACTGAAGCTTTCTTT,CAWSPVATGVTEAFF